This T cell receptor beta chain derives from a study of T-cell memory formation after mild COVID-19. V was pared by 4 bases and J by 5 bases, with 13 bases between. The CDR3 has 14 residues. CDR1 and CDR2 (germline): KGHDR, SFDVKD. TCRdb reprocessed the 5' RACE reads via MiXCR and lists one record per CDR3 protein. The table records under 700,000 distinct CDR3 sequences, roughly 22% of them present only once. V usage is TRBV24-1 and J usage is TRBJ1-2; no clear D. The receptor's source is an adult woman who had mild COVID-19 (a few samples of this study predate the infection). Cell type and time point are not known. Sequencing was carried out using PBMCs or a T cell subset sorted from them (not recorded which). DNA of the CDR3: TGTGCCACCAGTGACCTAGACGTACCTTATGGCTACACCTTC. This codes for CATSDLDVPYGYTF.